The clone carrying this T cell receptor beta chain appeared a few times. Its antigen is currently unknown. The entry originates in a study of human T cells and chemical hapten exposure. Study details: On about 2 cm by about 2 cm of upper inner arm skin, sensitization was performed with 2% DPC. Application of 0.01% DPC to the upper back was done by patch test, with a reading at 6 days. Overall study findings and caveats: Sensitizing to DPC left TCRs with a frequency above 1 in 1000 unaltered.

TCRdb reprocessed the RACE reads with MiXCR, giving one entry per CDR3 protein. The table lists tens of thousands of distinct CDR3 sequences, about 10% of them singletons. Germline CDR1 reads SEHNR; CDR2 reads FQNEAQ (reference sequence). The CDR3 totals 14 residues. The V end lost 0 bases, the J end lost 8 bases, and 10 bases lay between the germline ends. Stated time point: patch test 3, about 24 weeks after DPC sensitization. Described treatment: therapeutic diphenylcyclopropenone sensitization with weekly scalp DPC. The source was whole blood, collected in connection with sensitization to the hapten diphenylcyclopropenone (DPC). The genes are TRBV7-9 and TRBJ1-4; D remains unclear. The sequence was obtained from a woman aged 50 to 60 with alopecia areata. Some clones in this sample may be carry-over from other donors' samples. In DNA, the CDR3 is TGTGCCAGCAGCTTAGCTCGGGGTAGAGAAAAACTGTTTTTT. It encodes CASSLARGREKLFF. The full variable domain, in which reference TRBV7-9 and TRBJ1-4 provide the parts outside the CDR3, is DTGVSQNPRHKITKRGQNVTFRCDPISEHNRLYWYRQTLGQGPEFLTYFQNEAQLEKSRLLSDRFSAERPKGSFSTLEIQRTEQGDSAMYLCASSLARGREKLFFGSGTQLSVL.